This T cell receptor (beta chain) was sequenced for a study of cytomegalovirus exposure and HLA in healthy donors. Notes on the study in general: Cytomegalovirus association was listed for 164 TCR beta chains. In a later analysis, compared with equally common non-associated chains, HLA-associated beta chains were more expanded.

Use of 60 Vbeta and 13 Jbeta primers characterized the PCR. TCRdb's table, derived via immunoSEQ multiplex PCR, lists solely in-frame clones and lacks some. The sample includes about 180,000 clones, more than 65% of them seen just once. Nominal health characterized the donors when sampled, though unrecorded immune exposures were likely. This clone was detected a few times. Its antigen is not identified. V lost 4 bases, J lost 1 base, and 1 base stayed unmatched. Germline V gene lookup returns CDR1 SNHLY and CDR2 FYNNEI. This CDR3 has 14 amino acids. Sequencing was done on a sample of PBMCs. This clonotype was sampled from a young woman in good health and CMV-seropositive. The chain uses TRBV2 and TRBJ2-3, with 8 positions matching TRBD1. CDR3 sequence: CASSVQGGTDTQYF. CDR3 DNA sequence: TGTGCCAGCAGTGTACAGGGGGGCACAGATACGCAGTATTTT.